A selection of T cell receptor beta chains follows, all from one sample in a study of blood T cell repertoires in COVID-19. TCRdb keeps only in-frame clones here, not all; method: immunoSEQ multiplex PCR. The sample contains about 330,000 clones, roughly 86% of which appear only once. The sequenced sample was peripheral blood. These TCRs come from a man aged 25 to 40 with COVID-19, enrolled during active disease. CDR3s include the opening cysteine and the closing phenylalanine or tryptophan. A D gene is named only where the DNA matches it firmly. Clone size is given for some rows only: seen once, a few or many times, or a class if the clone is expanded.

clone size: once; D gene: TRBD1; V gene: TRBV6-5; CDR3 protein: CASTRTGSNYGYTF
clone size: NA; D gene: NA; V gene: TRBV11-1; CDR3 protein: CASSLERTYEQYF
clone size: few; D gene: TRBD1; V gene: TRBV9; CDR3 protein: CASSATGTGSWGTEAFF
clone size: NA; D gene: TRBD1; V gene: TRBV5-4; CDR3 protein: CASTVQGARWQETQYF
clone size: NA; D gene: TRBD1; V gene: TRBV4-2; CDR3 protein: CASSRVAGGSYNEQFF
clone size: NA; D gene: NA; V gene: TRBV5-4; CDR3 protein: CASSGWGAGPTEAFF
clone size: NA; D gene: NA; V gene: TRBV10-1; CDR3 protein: CASSFPEVLEFSYEQYF
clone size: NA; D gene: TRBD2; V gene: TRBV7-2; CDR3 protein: CASTDPPIAGPRYF
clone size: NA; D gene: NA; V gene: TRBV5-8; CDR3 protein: CASSSRRIGYTF
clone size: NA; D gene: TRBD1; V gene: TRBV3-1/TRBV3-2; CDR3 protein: CASSPDRGLNTGELFF
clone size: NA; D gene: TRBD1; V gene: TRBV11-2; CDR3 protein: CASSLEQGAANYGYTF
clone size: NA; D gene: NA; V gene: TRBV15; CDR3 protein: CATSRDIGDRTTYEQYF
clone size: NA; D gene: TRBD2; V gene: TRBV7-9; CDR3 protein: CASSSVGLAASYEQYF
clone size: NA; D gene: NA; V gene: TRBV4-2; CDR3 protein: CASSQGQDYGYTF
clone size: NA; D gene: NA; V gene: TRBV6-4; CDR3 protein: CASRSQTRNSPLHF
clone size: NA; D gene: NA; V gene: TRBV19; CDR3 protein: CASSIDEVGELFF
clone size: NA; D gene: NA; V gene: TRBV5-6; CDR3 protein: CASTESSGLAYGYTF
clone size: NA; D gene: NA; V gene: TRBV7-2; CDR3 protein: CASSPRRQGGSHEQYF
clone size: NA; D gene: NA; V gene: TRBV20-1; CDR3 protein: CSASSQGPYSPLHF
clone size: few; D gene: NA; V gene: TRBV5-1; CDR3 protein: CASSLGGLPSYEQYF
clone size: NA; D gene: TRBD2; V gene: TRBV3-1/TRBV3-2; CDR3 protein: CASSPFLAGGTDTQYF
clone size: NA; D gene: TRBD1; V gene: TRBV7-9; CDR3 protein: CAGAGTGDTIYF
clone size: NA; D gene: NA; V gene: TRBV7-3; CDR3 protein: CASSSGTFDEQYF
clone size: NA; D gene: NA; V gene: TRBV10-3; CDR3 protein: CAISEGSVVEVNEQFF
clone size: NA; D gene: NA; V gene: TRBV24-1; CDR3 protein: CATRSTGQETQYF
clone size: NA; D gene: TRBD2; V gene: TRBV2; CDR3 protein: CASRSTSENIQYF
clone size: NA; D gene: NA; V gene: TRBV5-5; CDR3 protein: CASSPPTGYSNQPQHF
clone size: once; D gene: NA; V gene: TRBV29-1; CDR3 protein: CSVGQGGINTEAFF
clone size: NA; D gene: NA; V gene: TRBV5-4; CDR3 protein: CASSSQGTDTQYF
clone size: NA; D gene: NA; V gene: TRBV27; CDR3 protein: CASRVTRAPQETQYF